This is a list of T cell receptor beta chains from one sample in a study of blood T cells in healthy people across ages. TCRdb re-called the 5' RACE reads with MiXCR, one entry per CDR3 protein. The sample has about 900,000 distinct CDR3 sequences; around 68% are singletons. Sample: blood. The receptors come from a young man in good health. The CDR3 runs from the conserved cysteine through the conserved F or W. D genes are given only for firm matches. Clone size is not always given. Where it is, it says once, few, many or a class for expanded clones.

j_call clone_size v_call d_call cdr3_aa cdr3_nt
TRBJ2-7 few TRBV27 . CASWQGPYEQYF TGTGCCAGCTGGCAGGGGCCCTACGAGCAGTACTTC
TRBJ2-5 . TRBV9 . CAKGQETQYF TGTGCCAAGGGACAAGAGACCCAGTACTTC
TRBJ2-1 . TRBV27 . CASSSTPGHFYNEQFF TGTGCCAGCAGCTCTACCCCGGGACACTTTTACAATGAGCAGTTCTTC
TRBJ1-6 . TRBV20-1 . CSARRASSYNSPLHF TGCAGTGCTAGGAGAGCGAGCTCCTATAATTCACCCCTCCACTTT
TRBJ1-2 . TRBV11-2 . CASSPWTGGYTF TGTGCCAGCAGCCCCTGGACTGGAGGCTACACCTTC
TRBJ2-1 . TRBV20-1 TRBD2 CSTSGRQETQFF TGCAGTACTAGCGGGCGACAAGAGACCCAGTTCTTC
TRBJ2-5 . TRBV6-5 TRBD1 CASSYRTGSEETQYF TGTGCCAGCAGTTACCGGACAGGGTCTGAAGAGACCCAGTACTTC
TRBJ2-1 . TRBV6-1 TRBD2 CASTLLATYNEQFF TGTGCCAGCACTTTACTAGCGACGTACAATGAGCAGTTCTTC
TRBJ2-5 once TRBV10-3 . CATREGVENEQYF TGTGCCACCCGAGAGGGGGTAGAGAATGAGCAGTACTTC
TRBJ2-7 . TRBV7-3 TRBD1 CASSWRQGHTYEQYF TGTGCCAGCAGCTGGCGACAGGGGCATACCTACGAGCAGTACTTC
TRBJ1-1 few TRBV7-3 . CASSLTSGSEAFF TGTGCCAGCAGCTTAACATCAGGTTCTGAAGCTTTCTTT
TRBJ1-1 . TRBV11-1 TRBD1 CASSSGQTYTEAFF TGTGCCAGCAGCTCGGGACAGACATACACTGAAGCTTTCTTT
TRBJ2-2 . TRBV27 TRBD2 CASSSPTGTSLNGELFF TGTGCCAGCAGTTCACCCACCGGGACTAGCTTGAACGGGGAGCTGTTTTTT
TRBJ2-7 . TRBV6-2/TRBV6-3 . CASSYGRLSYEQYF TGTGCCAGCAGTTACGGACGGTTGTCCTACGAGCAGTACTTC
TRBJ2-7 . TRBV20-1 . CSAIPGPSSYEQYF TGCAGTGCCATTCCGGGGCCTAGCTCCTACGAGCAGTACTTC
TRBJ2-3 . TRBV20-1 TRBD2 CSATVTSGGSTDTQYF TGCAGTGCTACGGTGACTAGCGGGGGGAGCACAGATACGCAGTATTTT
TRBJ2-7 few TRBV2 TRBD1 CASSGPSTGASTYEQYF TGTGCCAGCAGTGGACCGAGTACAGGGGCCTCAACCTACGAGCAGTACTTC
TRBJ1-2 . TRBV6-6 TRBD1 CASSYYGTGDLRYTF TGTGCCAGCAGTTACTATGGGACAGGGGACCTCCGCTACACCTTC
TRBJ2-1 . TRBV15 . CATSSAWGPLGDEQFF TGTGCCACCAGCAGTGCATGGGGGCCGCTGGGGGATGAGCAGTTCTTC
TRBJ2-1 . TRBV11-2 . CASSSRAGGQDNEQFF TGTGCCAGCAGCTCTAGGGCCGGGGGGCAGGACAATGAGCAGTTCTTC
TRBJ2-1 . TRBV7-2 TRBD2 CASSRFGAGGRNEQFF TGTGCCAGCAGTCGGTTCGGAGCGGGGGGAAGGAATGAGCAGTTCTTC
TRBJ2-7 once TRBV6-5 TRBD2 CASGGVPLAVYEQYF TGTGCCAGCGGGGGGGTTCCGTTAGCCGTCTACGAGCAGTACTTC